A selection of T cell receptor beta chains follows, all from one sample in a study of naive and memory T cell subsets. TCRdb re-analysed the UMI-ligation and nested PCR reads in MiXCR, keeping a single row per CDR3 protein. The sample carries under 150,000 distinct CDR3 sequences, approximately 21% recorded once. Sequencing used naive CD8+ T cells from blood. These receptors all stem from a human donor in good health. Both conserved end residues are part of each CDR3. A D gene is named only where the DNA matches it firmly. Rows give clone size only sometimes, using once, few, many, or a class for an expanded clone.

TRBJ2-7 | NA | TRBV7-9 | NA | CASSLGPSTYEQYF | TGTGCCAGCAGCTTAGGCCCCAGCACCTACGAGCAGTACTTC
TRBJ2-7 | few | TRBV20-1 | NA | CSALERMGFHYEQYF | TGCAGTGCCCTAGAGAGGATGGGGTTCCACTACGAGCAGTACTTC
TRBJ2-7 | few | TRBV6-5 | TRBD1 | CASSYSGQHNYEQYF | TGTGCCAGCAGTTACTCGGGACAGCACAACTACGAGCAGTACTTC
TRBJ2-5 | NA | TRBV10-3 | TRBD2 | CAAASGRAEETQYF | TGTGCCGCCGCTAGCGGGAGGGCCGAAGAGACCCAGTACTTC
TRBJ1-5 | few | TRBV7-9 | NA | CASSWGSVNQPQHF | TGTGCCAGCAGCTGGGGCAGCGTAAATCAGCCCCAGCATTTT
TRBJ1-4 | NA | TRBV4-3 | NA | CASSQGGSDEKLFF | TGCGCCAGCAGCCAAGGGGGGTCCGATGAAAAACTGTTTTTT
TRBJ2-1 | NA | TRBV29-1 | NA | CSVTRDEQFF | TGCAGCGTCACCCGGGACGAGCAGTTCTTC
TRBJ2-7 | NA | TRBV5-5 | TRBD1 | CASSLPGQDYEQYF | TGTGCCAGCAGCCTACCGGGACAGGACTACGAGCAGTACTTC
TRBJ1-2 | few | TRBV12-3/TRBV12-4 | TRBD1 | CASRAALETGQNYGYTF | TGTGCCAGCAGAGCTGCCCTTGAAACGGGACAGAACTATGGCTACACCTTC
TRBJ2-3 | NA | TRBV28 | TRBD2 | CASSYFGAGDADTQYF | TGTGCCAGCAGTTATTTTGGAGCGGGAGACGCAGATACGCAGTATTTT
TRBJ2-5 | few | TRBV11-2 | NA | CASSLVQGIRETQYF | TGTGCCAGCAGCTTAGTGCAGGGTATACGAGAGACCCAGTACTTC
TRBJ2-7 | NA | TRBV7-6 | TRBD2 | CASSFGGGYEQYF | TGTGCCAGCTCATTCGGGGGGGGATACGAGCAGTACTTC
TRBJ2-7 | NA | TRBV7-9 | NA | CASSLGAGVSYEQYF | TGTGCCAGCAGCTTAGGGGCCGGGGTTTCCTACGAGCAGTACTTC
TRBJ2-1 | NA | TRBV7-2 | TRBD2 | CASSLGTSGTGLGEQFF | TGTGCCAGCAGCCTGGGGACTAGCGGGACAGGATTAGGAGAGCAGTTCTTC
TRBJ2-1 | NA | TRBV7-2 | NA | CASSLVLLNEQFF | TGTGCCAGCAGCTTAGTTCTGTTAAATGAGCAGTTCTTC
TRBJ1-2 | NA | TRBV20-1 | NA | CSALLESTNYGYTF | TGCAGTGCTCTACTAGAGTCGACTAACTATGGCTACACCTTC
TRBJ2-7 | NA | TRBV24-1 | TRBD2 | CATSDRGGSFYEQYF | TGTGCCACCAGTGACCGGGGGGGATCCTTCTACGAGCAGTACTTC
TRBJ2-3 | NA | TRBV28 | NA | CASSLIGTDTQYF | TGTGCCAGCAGTTTAATTGGCACAGATACGCAGTATTTT
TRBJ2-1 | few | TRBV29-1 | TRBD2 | CSPLLSSGSDNEQFF | TGCAGCCCTTTACTATCTAGCGGGAGTGACAATGAGCAGTTCTTC
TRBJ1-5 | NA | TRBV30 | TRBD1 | CACGQGDSNQPQHF | TGTGCCTGCGGACAGGGCGATAGCAATCAGCCCCAGCATTTT
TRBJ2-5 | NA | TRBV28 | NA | CASSLYPPTGRIDF | TGTGCCAGCAGTTTATACCCCCCGACAGGACGGATCGACTTC
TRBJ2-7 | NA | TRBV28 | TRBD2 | CASSFIPSGGPGHEQYF | TGTGCCAGCAGTTTTATCCCTAGCGGGGGGCCTGGCCACGAGCAGTACTTC
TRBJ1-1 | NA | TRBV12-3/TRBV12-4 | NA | CASSLALGGQEAFF | TGTGCCAGCAGTTTAGCGCTTGGCGGACAGGAAGCTTTCTTT
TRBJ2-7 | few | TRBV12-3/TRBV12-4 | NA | CASSLAVRYEQYF | TGTGCCAGCAGTTTAGCGGTGCGCTACGAGCAGTACTTC
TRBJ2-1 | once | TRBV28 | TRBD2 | CASRRTGLKPDEQFF | TGTGCCAGCAGGAGAACGGGACTAAAGCCCGATGAGCAGTTCTTC
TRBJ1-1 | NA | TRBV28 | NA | CASSLSAGEAFF | TGTGCCAGCAGTTTAAGCGCAGGTGAGGCTTTCTTT
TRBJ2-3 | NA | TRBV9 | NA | CASSVDRVDTQYF | TGTGCCAGCAGCGTAGATCGTGTAGATACGCAGTATTTT
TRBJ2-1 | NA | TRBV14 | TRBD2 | CASSQDKTSELYNEQFF | TGTGCCAGCAGCCAAGACAAGACTAGCGAGTTGTACAATGAGCAGTTCTTC
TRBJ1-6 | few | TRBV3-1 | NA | CASSQADEHQALHF | TGTGCCAGCAGCCAAGCAGACGAACATCAGGCCCTCCACTTT
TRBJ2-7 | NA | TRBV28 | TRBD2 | CASRITGGPYEQYF | TGTGCCAGCAGAATTACGGGAGGGCCTTACGAGCAGTACTTC
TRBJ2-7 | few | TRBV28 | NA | CASSFGPAGYEQYF | TGTGCCAGCAGTTTCGGTCCAGCAGGCTACGAGCAGTACTTC
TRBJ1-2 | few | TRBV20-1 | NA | CSARGTDDGYTF | TGCAGTGCTAGAGGGACAGACGATGGCTACACCTTC
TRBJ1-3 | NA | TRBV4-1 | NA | CASSQALGEVNTIYF | TGCGCCAGCAGCCAAGCTTTAGGGGAGGTAAACACCATATATTTT
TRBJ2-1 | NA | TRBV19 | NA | CASSIPGAYNEQFF | TGTGCCAGTAGTATCCCAGGGGCCTACAATGAGCAGTTCTTC
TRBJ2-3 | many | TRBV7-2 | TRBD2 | CASSSPGTSPPRVQYF | TGTGCCAGCAGCTCACCCGGGACTAGCCCTCCAAGAGTGCAGTATTTT
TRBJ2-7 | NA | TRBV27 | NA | CASSFKADSYEQYF | TGTGCCAGCAGTTTTAAAGCGGACTCCTACGAGCAGTACTTC
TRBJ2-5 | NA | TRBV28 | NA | CASSFEGRYQETQYF | TGTGCCAGCAGTTTCGAGGGGCGGTACCAAGAGACCCAGTACTTC
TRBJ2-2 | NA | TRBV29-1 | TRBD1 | CSVEGIGTEVTGELFF | TGCAGCGTTGAAGGTATTGGGACAGAAGTCACCGGGGAGCTGTTTTTT
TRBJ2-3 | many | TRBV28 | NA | CASREAPEGDTQYF | TGTGCCAGCCGCGAGGCGCCTGAAGGAGATACGCAGTATTTT
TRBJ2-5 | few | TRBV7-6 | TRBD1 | CASSQGDRGEETQYF | TGTGCCAGCAGCCAAGGGGACAGGGGAGAAGAGACCCAGTACTTC
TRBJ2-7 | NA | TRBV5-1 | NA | CASSPLTNSYEQYF | TGCGCCAGCAGCCCGCTCACCAACTCCTACGAGCAGTACTTC
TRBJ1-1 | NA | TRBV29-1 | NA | CSVESGTEAFF | TGCAGCGTTGAATCCGGCACTGAAGCTTTCTTT
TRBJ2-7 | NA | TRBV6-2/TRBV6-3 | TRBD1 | CASSYDYRGPAYEQYF | TGTGCCAGCAGTTACGACTACAGGGGGCCGGCCTACGAGCAGTACTTC
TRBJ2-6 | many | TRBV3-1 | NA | CASSQVSGANVLTF | TGTGCCAGCAGCCAGGTCTCTGGGGCCAACGTCCTGACTTTC
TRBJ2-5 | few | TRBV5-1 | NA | CASSPDGETQYF | TGCGCCAGCAGCCCTGACGGGGAGACCCAGTACTTC
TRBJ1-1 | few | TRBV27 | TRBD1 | CASSLIGGARSEAFF | TGTGCCAGCAGTTTAATAGGGGGCGCGAGGTCTGAAGCTTTCTTT
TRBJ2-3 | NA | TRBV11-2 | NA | CASSFPDTQYF | TGTGCCAGCAGCTTCCCAGATACGCAGTATTTT
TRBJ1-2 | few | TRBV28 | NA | CASSPLGGARGYGYTF | TGTGCCAGCAGTCCGTTGGGTGGGGCTCGCGGCTATGGCTACACCTTC
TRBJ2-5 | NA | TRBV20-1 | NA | CSARETGRMEETQYF | TGCAGTGCTAGAGAGACAGGTCGAATGGAGGAGACCCAGTACTTC
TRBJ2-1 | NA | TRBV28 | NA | CASSYLGEQFF | TGTGCCAGCAGTTATTTAGGGGAGCAGTTCTTC